This T cell receptor (beta chain) was retrieved from a study of blood T cells in healthy people across ages (dated by TCRdb to between 2014 and 2017). In the study overall: In model experiments, template switching captured about one uniquely barcoded TCR beta cDNA molecule for every two T cells. To track age-related changes in TCR beta repertoire diversity, the study relied on deep sequencing normalized with unique cDNA molecular identifiers. The donors were split into four age groups: young (average 16 years), middle-aged (roughly 39), aged (62) and long-lived (approximately 80). To avoid experimental bias, donors of different ages were distributed randomly across sequencing lanes. Using the same blood draw, the study looked at two additional independent replicas of 1 million unique cDNA reads for two donors, one aged 18 to 30 and the other aged 80 or older. Overall results and qualifications from the work: Compared with the aged group, the long-lived group had more naive CD4+ T cells, fewer expanded clones and increased TCR diversity, suggesting age selection. Total diversity estimates from one million sequenced T cells were considered lower bounds and underestimates. The CMV infection status of donors was not known, potentially confounding age-related changes in expanded clonotypes. Conclusive comparison of naive and antigen-experienced compartments was prevented by the profiling of bulk unsorted PBMCs. As age increased, observed TCR beta diversity per million T cells dropped in a roughly linear way, and a significant reduction was already evident by age 40. There was a strong correlation between observed TCR beta diversity and the percentage of naive T cells measured by flow cytometry.

This clonotype has a handful of counts. Its specific antigen is unknown. The record has no base qualities; no much larger clone is one base away. Unmatched junction bases come to 4, with V trimmed by 6 bases and J by 6 bases. From a lookup of the germline V gene, CDR1 and CDR2 are SGHDN and FVKESK. The CDR3 holds 14 amino acids from the cysteine to the phenylalanine. Left in the record is the CDR3 DNA by itself, 42 bases read in frame from the first base. The library was produced with 5' RACE. TCRdb names Illumina HiSeq 2500 as the instrument used. The second PCR ran for roughly 7 to 12 cycles and used a J-beta primer mix along with a sample-barcoded 5' primer. A unique molecular identifier was introduced onto each TCR beta cDNA molecule by a template-switch 5' adaptor carrying 12 random nucleotides. At least 2.5 million CDR3-containing paired-end reads were obtained from each sample. First-strand cDNA was synthesized from all RNA with the Mint cDNA synthesis kit, primed by a TRBC-specific oligonucleotide. Following uracil-DNA glycosylase treatment, all cDNA underwent a first 18-cycle PCR with the universal primers M1SS and BC2_uni_R. Per the authors' processing: Normalization of each sample was performed by random selection of 1 million high-quality reads, each carrying a distinct molecular identifier. Reads with shared molecular identifiers were discarded instead of being binned into consensus sequences. CDR3 identification, clonotype clustering and error correction used MiTCR with a Q25 quality threshold and the strictest error-elimination algorithm. A nonparametric unseen species model using Euler transformation provided a lower-bound estimate of total TCR beta diversity. TCRdb cleaned the public reads at Q25 with fastp, built clones with MiXCR and kept in-frame beta chains. Rows with one shared CDR3 protein collapse into an entry with the most common genes and DNA. These V and J calls originate from TCRdb's pipeline instead of the authors' own analysis. For this sample the table gives roughly 860,000 distinct CDR3 sequences, of which 55% to 65% were detected only once. Of the sample, around 30% is held by the ten largest clones.

The approximately 39 donors, aged roughly 6 to 95 years, were systemically healthy Caucasian individuals from Russia. Ten milliliters of peripheral blood were drawn from each donor into EDTA-treated Vacutainer tubes. Ficoll-Paque density-gradient centrifugation was used to isolate PBMCs, with at least 7 million per sample. Trizol reagent was used to extract total RNA from PBMCs, with at least 6 micrograms per sample. The percentages of naive CD45RAhigh/CD27high T cells were determined by flow cytometry on a PBMC aliquot from every donor. The origin of this receptor is a man aged 25 to 40 in good health. The sample was blood. The chain employs TRBV14 and TRBJ1-6; 8 junctional bases match TRBD1. The CDR3 region: CASSYTGGNSPLHF. The nucleotide sequence reads TGTGCCAGCAGTTACACAGGGGGTAATTCACCCCTCCACTTT.